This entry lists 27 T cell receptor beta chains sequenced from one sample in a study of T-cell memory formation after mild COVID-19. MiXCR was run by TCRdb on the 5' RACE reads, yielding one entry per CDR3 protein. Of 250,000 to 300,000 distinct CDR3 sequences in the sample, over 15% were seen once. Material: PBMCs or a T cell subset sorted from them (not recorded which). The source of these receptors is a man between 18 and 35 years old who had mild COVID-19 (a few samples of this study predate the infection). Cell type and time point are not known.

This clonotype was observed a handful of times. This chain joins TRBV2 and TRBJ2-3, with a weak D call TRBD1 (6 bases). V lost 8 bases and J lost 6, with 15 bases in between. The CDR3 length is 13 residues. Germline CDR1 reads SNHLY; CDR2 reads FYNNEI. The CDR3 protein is CASGGQSGDTQYF. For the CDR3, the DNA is TGTGCCAGCGGAGGACAGTCAGGGGATACGCAGTATTTT. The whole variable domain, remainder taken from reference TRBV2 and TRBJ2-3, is EPEVTQTPSHQVTQMGQEVILRCVPISNHLYFYWYRQILGQKVEFLVSFYNNEISEKSEIFDDQFSVERPDGSNFTLKIRSTKLEDSAMYFCASGGQSGDTQYFGPGTRLTVL.

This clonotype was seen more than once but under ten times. Here the CDR3 reads CASSPNPEQFF. The CDR3 DNA reads as TGCGCCAGCAGTCCCAACCCTGAGCAGTTCTTC. V is TRBV10-2 and J is TRBJ2-1, with no clear D. V was shortened by 5 bases and J by 9 bases, with 8 bases between the two germline ends. Germline assignment: CDR1 WSHSY and CDR2 SAAADI. CDR3 length equals 11 residues.

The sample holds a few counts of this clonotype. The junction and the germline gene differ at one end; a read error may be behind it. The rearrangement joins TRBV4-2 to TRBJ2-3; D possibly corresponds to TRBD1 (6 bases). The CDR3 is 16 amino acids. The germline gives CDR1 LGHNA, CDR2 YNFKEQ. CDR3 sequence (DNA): TGTGCCAGCAGCCAAGAGGGTGGGGGCCTTCCAGATACGAAGTATTTT. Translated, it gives CASSQEGGGLPDTKYF.

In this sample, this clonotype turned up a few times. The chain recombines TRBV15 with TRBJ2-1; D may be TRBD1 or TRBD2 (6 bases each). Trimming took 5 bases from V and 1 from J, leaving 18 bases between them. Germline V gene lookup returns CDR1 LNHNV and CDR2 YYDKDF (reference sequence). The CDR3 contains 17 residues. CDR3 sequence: CATSEGDGGPSYNEQFF. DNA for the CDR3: TGTGCCACCAGCGAGGGGGACGGGGGACCTTCCTACAATGAGCAGTTCTTC.

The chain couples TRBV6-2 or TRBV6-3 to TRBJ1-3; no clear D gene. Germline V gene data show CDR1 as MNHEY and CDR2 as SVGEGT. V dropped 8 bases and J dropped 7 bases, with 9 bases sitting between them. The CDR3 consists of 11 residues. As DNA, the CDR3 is TGTGCCAGCGGCGAGATGAACACCATATATTTT. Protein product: CASGEMNTIYF.

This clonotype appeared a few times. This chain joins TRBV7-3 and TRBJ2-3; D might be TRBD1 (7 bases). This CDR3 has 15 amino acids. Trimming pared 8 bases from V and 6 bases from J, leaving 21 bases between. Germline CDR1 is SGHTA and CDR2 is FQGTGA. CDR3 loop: CASSSRGASSDTQYF. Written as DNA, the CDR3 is TGTGCCAGCTCCTCCAGGGGGGCTAGCTCTGATACGCAGTATTTT.

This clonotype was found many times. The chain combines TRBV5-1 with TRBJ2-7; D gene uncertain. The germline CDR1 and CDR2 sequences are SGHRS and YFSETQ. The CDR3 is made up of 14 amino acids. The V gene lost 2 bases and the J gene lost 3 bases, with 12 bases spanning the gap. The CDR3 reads CASSLERNLYEQYF. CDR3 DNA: TGCGCCAGCAGCTTAGAACGGAACCTCTACGAGCAGTACTTC. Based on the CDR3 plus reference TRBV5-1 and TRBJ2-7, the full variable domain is KAGVTQTPRYLIKTRGQQVTLSCSPISGHRSVSWYQQTPGQGLQFLFEYFSETQRNKGNFPGRFSGRQFSNSRSEMNVSTLELGDSALYLCASSLERNLYEQYFGPGTRLTVT.

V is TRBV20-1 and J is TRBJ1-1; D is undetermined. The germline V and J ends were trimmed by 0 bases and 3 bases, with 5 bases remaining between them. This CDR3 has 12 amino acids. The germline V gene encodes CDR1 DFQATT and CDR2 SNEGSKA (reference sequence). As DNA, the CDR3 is TGCAGTGCTAGAGACAGTTACACTGAAGCTTTCTTT. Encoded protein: CSARDSYTEAFF.

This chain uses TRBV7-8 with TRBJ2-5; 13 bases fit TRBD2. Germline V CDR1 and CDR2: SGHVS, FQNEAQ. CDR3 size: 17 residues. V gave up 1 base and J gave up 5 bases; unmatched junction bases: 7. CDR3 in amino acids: CASSLGRLAGGVETQYF. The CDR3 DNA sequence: TGTGCCAGCAGCTTAGGGAGACTAGCGGGGGGTGTGGAGACCCAGTACTTC.

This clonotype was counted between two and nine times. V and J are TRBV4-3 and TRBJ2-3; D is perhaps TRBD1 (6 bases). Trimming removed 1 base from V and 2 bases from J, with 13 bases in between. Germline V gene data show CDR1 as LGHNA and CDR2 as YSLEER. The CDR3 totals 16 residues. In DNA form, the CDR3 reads TGCGCCAGCAGCCAAGGGGGGACACCGGACACAGATACGCAGTATTTT. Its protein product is CASSQGGTPDTDTQYF.

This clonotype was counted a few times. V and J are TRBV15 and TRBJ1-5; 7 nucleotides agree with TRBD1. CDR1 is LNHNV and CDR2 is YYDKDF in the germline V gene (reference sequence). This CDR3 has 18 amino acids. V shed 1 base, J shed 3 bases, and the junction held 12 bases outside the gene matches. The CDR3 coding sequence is TGTGCCACCAGCAGAGTTAAGGTGACAGGGAGTTACAATCAGCCCCAGCATTTT. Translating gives CATSRVKVTGSYNQPQHF. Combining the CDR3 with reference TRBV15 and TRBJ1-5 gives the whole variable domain DAMVIQNPRYQVTQFGKPVTLSCSQTLNHNVMYWYQQKSSQAPKLLFHYYDKDFNNEADTPDNFQSRRPNTSFCFLDIRSPGLGDTAMYLCATSRVKVTGSYNQPQHFGDGTRLSIL.

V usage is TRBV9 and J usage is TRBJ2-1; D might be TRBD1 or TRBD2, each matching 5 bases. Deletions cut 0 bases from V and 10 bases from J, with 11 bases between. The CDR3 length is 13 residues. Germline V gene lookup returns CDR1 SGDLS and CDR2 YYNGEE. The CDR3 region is CASSVVGEWEQFF. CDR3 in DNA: TGTGCCAGCAGCGTAGTGGGGGAGTGGGAGCAGTTCTTC.

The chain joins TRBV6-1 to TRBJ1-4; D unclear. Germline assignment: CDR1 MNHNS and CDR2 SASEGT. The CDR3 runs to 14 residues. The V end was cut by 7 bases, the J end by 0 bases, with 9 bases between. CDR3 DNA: TGTGCCAGCACCGCGGGAACAACTAATGAAAAACTGTTTTTT. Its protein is CASTAGTTNEKLFF.

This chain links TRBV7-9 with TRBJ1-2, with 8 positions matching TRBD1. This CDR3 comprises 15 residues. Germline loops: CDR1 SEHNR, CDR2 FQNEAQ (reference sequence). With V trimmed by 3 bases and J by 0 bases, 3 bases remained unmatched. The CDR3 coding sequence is TGTGCCAGCAGCTTGGGACAGGATACTAACTATGGCTACACCTTC. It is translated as CASSLGQDTNYGYTF.

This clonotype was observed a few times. In DNA, the CDR3 is TGCGCCAGCAGCTTGTTTGCAGCCGGAACAAGCTCCTATAATTCACCCCTCCACTTT. It yields the protein CASSLFAAGTSSYNSPLHF. This chain connects TRBV5-1 to TRBJ1-6, with no clear D. Per germline, CDR1 SGHRS and CDR2 YFSETQ. Trimming left V 1 base short and J 0 bases short, with 17 bases between. The CDR3 runs to 19 residues.

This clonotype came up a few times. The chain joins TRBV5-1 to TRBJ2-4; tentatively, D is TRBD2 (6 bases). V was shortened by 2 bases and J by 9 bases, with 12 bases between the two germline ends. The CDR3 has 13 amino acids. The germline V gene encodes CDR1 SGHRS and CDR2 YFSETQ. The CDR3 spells CASSFGTEGIQYF. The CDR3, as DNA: TGCGCCAGCAGCTTTGGGACGGAGGGCATTCAGTACTTC.

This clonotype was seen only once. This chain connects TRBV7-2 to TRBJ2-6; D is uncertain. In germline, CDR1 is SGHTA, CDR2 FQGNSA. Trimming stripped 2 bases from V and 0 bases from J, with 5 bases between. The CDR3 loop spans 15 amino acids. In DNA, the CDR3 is TGTGCCAGCAGCTTACTGGACTCTGGGGCCAACGTCCTGACTTTC. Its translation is CASSLLDSGANVLTF.

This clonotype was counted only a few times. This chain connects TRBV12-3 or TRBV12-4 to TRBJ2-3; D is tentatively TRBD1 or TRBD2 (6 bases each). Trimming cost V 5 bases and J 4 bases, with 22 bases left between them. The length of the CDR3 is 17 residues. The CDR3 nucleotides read TGTGCCAGCAGTGAGACCCCCGGAGAGAGGGGGGCAGATACGCAGTATTTT. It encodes CASSETPGERGADTQYF.

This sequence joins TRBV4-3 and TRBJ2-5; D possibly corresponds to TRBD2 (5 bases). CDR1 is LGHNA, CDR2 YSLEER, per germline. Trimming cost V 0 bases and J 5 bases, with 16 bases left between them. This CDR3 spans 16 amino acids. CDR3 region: CASSQDWAEGRETQYF. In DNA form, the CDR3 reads TGCGCCAGCAGCCAAGATTGGGCCGAGGGAAGGGAGACCCAGTACTTC.

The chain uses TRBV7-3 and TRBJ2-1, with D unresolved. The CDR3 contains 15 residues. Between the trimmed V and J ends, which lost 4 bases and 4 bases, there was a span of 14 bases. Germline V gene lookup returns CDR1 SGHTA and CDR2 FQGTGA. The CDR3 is CASSSVGGEYNEQFF. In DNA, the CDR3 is TGTGCCAGCAGCTCGGTTGGCGGAGAGTACAATGAGCAGTTCTTC.

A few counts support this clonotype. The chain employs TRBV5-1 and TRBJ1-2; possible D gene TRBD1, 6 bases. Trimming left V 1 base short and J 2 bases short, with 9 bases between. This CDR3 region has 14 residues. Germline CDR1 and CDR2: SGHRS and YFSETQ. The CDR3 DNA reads TGCGCCAGCAGCTTGACGGGACAAAACTATGGCTACACCTTC. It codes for CASSLTGQNYGYTF.

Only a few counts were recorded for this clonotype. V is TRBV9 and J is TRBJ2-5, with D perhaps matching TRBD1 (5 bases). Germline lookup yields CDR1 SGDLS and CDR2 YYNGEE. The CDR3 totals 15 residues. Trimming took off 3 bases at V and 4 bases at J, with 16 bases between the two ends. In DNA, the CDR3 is TGTGCCAGCAGCGCTCAAAACTTCCAGGGAGAGACCCAGTACTTC. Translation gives CASSAQNFQGETQYF.

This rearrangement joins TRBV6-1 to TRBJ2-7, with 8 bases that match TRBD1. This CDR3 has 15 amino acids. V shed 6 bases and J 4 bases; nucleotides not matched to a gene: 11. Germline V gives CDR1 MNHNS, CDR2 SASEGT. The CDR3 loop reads CASSLEGRGLYEQYF. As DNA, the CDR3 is TGTGCCAGCAGCCTAGAGGGCAGGGGGCTGTACGAGCAGTACTTC.

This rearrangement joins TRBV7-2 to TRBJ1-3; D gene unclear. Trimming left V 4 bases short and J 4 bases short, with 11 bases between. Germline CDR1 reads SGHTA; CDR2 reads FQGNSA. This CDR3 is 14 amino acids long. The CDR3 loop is CASSWGNSGNTIYF. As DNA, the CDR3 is TGTGCCAGCAGCTGGGGAAATTCAGGAAACACCATATATTTT.

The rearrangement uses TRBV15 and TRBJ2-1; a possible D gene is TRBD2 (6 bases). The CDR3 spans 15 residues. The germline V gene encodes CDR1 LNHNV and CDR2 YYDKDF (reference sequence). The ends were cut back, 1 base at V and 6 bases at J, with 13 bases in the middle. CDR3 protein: CATSRAGGSGNEQFF. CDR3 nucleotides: TGTGCCACCAGCAGAGCCGGGGGTTCAGGCAATGAGCAGTTCTTC.

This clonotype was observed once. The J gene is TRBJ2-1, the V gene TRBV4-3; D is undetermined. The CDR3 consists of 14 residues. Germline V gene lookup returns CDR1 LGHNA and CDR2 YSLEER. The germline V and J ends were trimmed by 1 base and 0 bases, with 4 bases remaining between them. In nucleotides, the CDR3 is TGCGCCAGCAGCCAAGCAGGCTCCTACAATGAGCAGTTCTTC. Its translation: CASSQAGSYNEQFF.

The CDR3 DNA reads as TGTGCCAGCAGCACTAGCGGGGCGCTATACAATGAGCAGTTCTTC. Its protein is CASSTSGALYNEQFF. V usage is TRBV7-6 and J usage is TRBJ2-1; 10 bases match TRBD2. The ends lost 5 bases at V and 4 bases at J; junction bases unmatched: 5. The V gene's germline CDR1 is SGHVS and CDR2 FNYEAQ. CDR3 length: 15 residues.